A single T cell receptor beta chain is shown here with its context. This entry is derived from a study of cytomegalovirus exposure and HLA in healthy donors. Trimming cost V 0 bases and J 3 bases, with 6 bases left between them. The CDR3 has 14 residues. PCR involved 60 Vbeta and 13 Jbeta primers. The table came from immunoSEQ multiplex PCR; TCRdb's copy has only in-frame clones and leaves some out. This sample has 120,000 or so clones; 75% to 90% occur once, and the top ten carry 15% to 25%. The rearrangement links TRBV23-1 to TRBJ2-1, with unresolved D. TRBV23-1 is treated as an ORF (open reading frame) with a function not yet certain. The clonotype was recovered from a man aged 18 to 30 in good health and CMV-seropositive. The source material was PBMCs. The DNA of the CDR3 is TGCGCCAGCAGTCAATCCGCGGTCTACAATGAGCAGTTCTTC. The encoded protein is CASSQSAVYNEQFF.